This is a list of T cell receptor beta chains from one sample in a study of early T cells in non-severe SARS-CoV-2 infection. TCRdb re-called the 5' RACE reads through MiXCR, storing one row per CDR3 protein. The sample holds fewer than 75,000 distinct CDR3 sequences, roughly 18% seen once. The sequenced sample was whole blood, obtained at baseline. These receptors were obtained from an adult who was a healthcare worker with PCR-confirmed SARS-CoV-2 infection or an uninfected control (not recorded which). Each CDR3 is given with its conserved first and last residue. The D gene is left open where the match is weak. Rows may omit the clone size; those that give it use once, few, many or a size class.

clone size: many
V gene: TRBV25-1
J gene: TRBJ2-1
D gene: NA
CDR3 protein: CASSDGPPREGRAYNEQFF
CDR3 DNA: TGTGCCAGCAGTGACGGGCCCCCGCGCGAGGGACGAGCCTACAATGAGCAGTTCTTC

clone size: few
V gene: TRBV10-3
J gene: TRBJ2-7
D gene: TRBD1
CDR3 protein: CATGDRLGEQYF
CDR3 DNA: TGTGCCACCGGGGACAGGCTTGGCGAGCAGTACTTC

clone size: NA
V gene: TRBV27
J gene: TRBJ2-7
D gene: NA
CDR3 protein: CASSLGPTYEQYF
CDR3 DNA: TGTGCCAGCAGTCTTGGGCCGACCTACGAGCAGTACTTC

clone size: many
V gene: TRBV7-2
J gene: TRBJ2-1
D gene: NA
CDR3 protein: CASSLERQMGEQFF
CDR3 DNA: TGTGCCAGCAGCTTAGAGCGGCAAATGGGTGAGCAGTTCTTC

clone size: few
V gene: TRBV5-1
J gene: TRBJ2-3
D gene: NA
CDR3 protein: CASSLVGGAPSTDTQYF
CDR3 DNA: TGCGCCAGCAGCTTGGTAGGGGGGGCCCCTAGCACAGATACGCAGTATTTT

clone size: many
V gene: TRBV7-2
J gene: TRBJ2-7
D gene: NA
CDR3 protein: CASSLPGHLSYEQYF
CDR3 DNA: TGTGCCAGCAGCCTACCGGGACACCTCTCCTACGAGCAGTACTTC

clone size: NA
V gene: TRBV7-9
J gene: TRBJ2-1
D gene: NA
CDR3 protein: CASSSNDSPYNEQFF
CDR3 DNA: TGTGCCAGCAGCTCCAACGATAGTCCATACAATGAGCAGTTCTTC

clone size: NA
V gene: TRBV18
J gene: TRBJ2-3
D gene: NA
CDR3 protein: CASSQSGKDTQYF
CDR3 DNA: TGTGCCAGCTCGCAATCGGGGAAAGATACGCAGTATTTT

clone size: few
V gene: TRBV29-1
J gene: TRBJ2-5
D gene: NA
CDR3 protein: CSVGHTKAETQYF
CDR3 DNA: TGCAGCGTGGGACACACCAAAGCGGAGACCCAGTACTTC

clone size: few
V gene: TRBV24-1
J gene: TRBJ2-3
D gene: NA
CDR3 protein: CATSVWGDTQYF
CDR3 DNA: TGTGCCACCAGTGTGTGGGGAGATACGCAGTATTTT

clone size: many
V gene: TRBV7-9
J gene: TRBJ1-6
D gene: NA
CDR3 protein: CASSSSVGGYSPLHF
CDR3 DNA: TGTGCCAGCAGCTCCAGTGTAGGAGGGTATTCACCCCTCCACTTT

clone size: NA
V gene: TRBV12-3/TRBV12-4
J gene: TRBJ2-2
D gene: TRBD2
CDR3 protein: CASSLSGGNTGELFF
CDR3 DNA: TGTGCCAGCAGCCTTAGCGGGGGGAACACCGGGGAGCTGTTTTTT

clone size: NA
V gene: TRBV6-1
J gene: TRBJ1-1
D gene: NA
CDR3 protein: CASSGRNTEAFF
CDR3 DNA: TGTGCCAGCAGTGGCAGGAACACTGAAGCTTTCTTT

clone size: NA
V gene: TRBV10-3
J gene: TRBJ1-1
D gene: NA
CDR3 protein: CAISPAPNTEAFF
CDR3 DNA: TGTGCCATCAGTCCCGCCCCGAACACTGAAGCTTTCTTT

clone size: many
V gene: TRBV11-2
J gene: TRBJ1-3
D gene: NA
CDR3 protein: CASSPHSDNPRRNTIYF
CDR3 DNA: TGTGCCAGCAGCCCCCACTCGGACAATCCGAGGAGAAACACCATATATTTT

clone size: NA
V gene: TRBV4-2
J gene: TRBJ2-7
D gene: NA
CDR3 protein: CASSQDIRRNYEQYF
CDR3 DNA: TGTGCCAGCAGCCAAGACATTAGGCGAAACTACGAGCAGTACTTC

clone size: NA
V gene: TRBV5-1
J gene: TRBJ2-7
D gene: TRBD1
CDR3 protein: CASSFQGARNEQYF
CDR3 DNA: TGCGCCAGCAGCTTCCAGGGGGCAAGGAACGAGCAGTACTTC

clone size: few
V gene: TRBV6-2/TRBV6-3
J gene: TRBJ1-2
D gene: TRBD1
CDR3 protein: CASSRGQGGNYGYTF
CDR3 DNA: TGTGCCAGCAGTCGCGGACAGGGAGGGAACTATGGCTACACCTTC

clone size: many
V gene: TRBV12-3/TRBV12-4
J gene: TRBJ1-1
D gene: TRBD1
CDR3 protein: CASSYRGNTEAFF
CDR3 DNA: TGTGCCAGCAGTTACAGGGGGAACACTGAAGCTTTCTTT

clone size: NA
V gene: TRBV6-1
J gene: TRBJ2-2
D gene: NA
CDR3 protein: CASSPGGSGSGGTGELFF
CDR3 DNA: TGTGCCAGCAGTCCCGGGGGTAGTGGGAGCGGTGGCACCGGGGAGCTGTTTTTT

clone size: few
V gene: TRBV18
J gene: TRBJ2-2
D gene: NA
CDR3 protein: CASSPIYQSGTGELFF
CDR3 DNA: TGTGCCAGCTCACCAATCTATCAATCGGGCACCGGGGAGCTGTTTTTT

clone size: NA
V gene: TRBV10-2
J gene: TRBJ2-7
D gene: NA
CDR3 protein: CASSEGYGSYEQYF
CDR3 DNA: TGCGCCAGCTCCGAGGGGTATGGGTCCTACGAGCAGTACTTC

clone size: many
V gene: TRBV20-1
J gene: TRBJ2-5
D gene: TRBD2
CDR3 protein: CSATREGLSQETQYF
CDR3 DNA: TGCAGTGCTACCCGGGAGGGCCTGTCCCAAGAGACCCAGTACTTC

clone size: few
V gene: TRBV20-1
J gene: TRBJ2-7
D gene: TRBD2
CDR3 protein: CSARDRLAGGVYEQYF
CDR3 DNA: TGCAGTGCTAGAGATCGCCTAGCGGGAGGAGTATACGAGCAGTACTTC

clone size: NA
V gene: TRBV12-5
J gene: TRBJ2-1
D gene: TRBD2
CDR3 protein: CASGSGTSGTYNEQFF
CDR3 DNA: TGTGCTAGTGGCTCCGGGACTAGCGGAACCTACAATGAGCAGTTCTTC

clone size: NA
V gene: TRBV4-2
J gene: TRBJ2-7
D gene: TRBD1
CDR3 protein: CASSQGPRTGGYEQYF
CDR3 DNA: TGTGCCAGCAGCCAAGGCCCCCGGACAGGGGGCTACGAGCAGTACTTC

clone size: many
V gene: TRBV2
J gene: TRBJ2-1
D gene: NA
CDR3 protein: CATRLDQMGEQFF
CDR3 DNA: TGTGCCACCCGTCTCGACCAGATGGGAGAGCAGTTCTTC

clone size: few
V gene: TRBV12-2
J gene: TRBJ1-5
D gene: NA
CDR3 protein: CARRLSPGGCNSNQPQHF
CDR3 DNA: TGTGCAAGGCGCTTATCTCCAGGGGGCTGCAATAGCAATCAGCCCCAGCATTTT

clone size: NA
V gene: TRBV18
J gene: TRBJ1-1
D gene: TRBD1
CDR3 protein: CASSHRDRGQAFF
CDR3 DNA: TGTGCCAGCTCACACCGGGACAGGGGGCAAGCTTTCTTT

clone size: NA
V gene: TRBV18
J gene: TRBJ1-1
D gene: NA
CDR3 protein: CASSPLRQGWGNTEAFF
CDR3 DNA: TGTGCCAGCTCACCACTTCGTCAGGGGTGGGGGAACACTGAAGCTTTCTTT

clone size: few
V gene: TRBV12-3/TRBV12-4
J gene: TRBJ2-3
D gene: NA
CDR3 protein: CASRPGPGTDTQYF
CDR3 DNA: TGTGCCAGCAGACCCGGACCCGGCACAGATACGCAGTATTTT

clone size: NA
V gene: TRBV27
J gene: TRBJ1-2
D gene: TRBD1
CDR3 protein: CASRNSGTAYGYTF
CDR3 DNA: TGTGCCAGCAGGAATTCCGGGACAGCATATGGCTACACCTTC

clone size: NA
V gene: TRBV7-2
J gene: TRBJ2-3
D gene: TRBD1
CDR3 protein: CASSLAWTGGTDTQYF
CDR3 DNA: TGTGCCAGCAGCTTAGCCTGGACAGGGGGCACAGATACGCAGTATTTT

clone size: NA
V gene: TRBV7-9
J gene: TRBJ2-4
D gene: NA
CDR3 protein: CASSSEGAQYF
CDR3 DNA: TGTGCCAGCAGCTCCGAGGGTGCTCAGTACTTC

clone size: few
V gene: TRBV6-5
J gene: TRBJ1-2
D gene: NA
CDR3 protein: CASSYDSWGASGYTF
CDR3 DNA: TGTGCCAGCAGTTACGACTCTTGGGGGGCGAGCGGCTACACCTTC

clone size: few
V gene: TRBV28
J gene: TRBJ2-1
D gene: NA
CDR3 protein: CASSSRQRIGQFF
CDR3 DNA: TGTGCCAGCAGTTCCCGACAGAGAATCGGGCAGTTCTTC

clone size: few
V gene: TRBV25-1
J gene: TRBJ2-5
D gene: TRBD1
CDR3 protein: CASSEHRGQETQYF
CDR3 DNA: TGTGCCAGCAGTGAACACAGGGGGCAGGAGACCCAGTACTTC